The following is a TCR beta chain sequence with its context. Antigen unknown. This sample was taken from a study of cytomegalovirus exposure and HLA in healthy donors. Overall study context: The Caucasian-associated ancestry cluster contained 65% to 85% of the 398 genotyped donors.

Findings of the study overall: Later genetic work tied a missense DCLRE1C variant to beta-chain V and J trimming.

Vbeta (60) and Jbeta (13) primers were used in the PCR. Sequencing was performed with immunoSEQ multiplex PCR; in TCRdb, only in-frame clones are kept and a portion is missing. The repertoire table contains roughly 120,000 clones. This clonotype was sampled from a man between 18 and 29 years old in good health and CMV-seronegative. Input material: PBMCs.

The CDR3 DNA sequence: TGTGCCAGTGTTGACAGGGGGCAATTTCTCGGCTATGGCTACACCTTC. As protein: CASVDRGQFLGYGYTF. This rearrangement joins TRBV19 to TRBJ1-2; the match to TRBD1 covers 10 bases. Germline V gene data show CDR1 as LNHDA and CDR2 as SQIVND (reference sequence). The V gene end was trimmed by 8 bases and the J gene end by 4 bases; junction bases not matched to a gene: 13. This CDR3 has 16 residues.